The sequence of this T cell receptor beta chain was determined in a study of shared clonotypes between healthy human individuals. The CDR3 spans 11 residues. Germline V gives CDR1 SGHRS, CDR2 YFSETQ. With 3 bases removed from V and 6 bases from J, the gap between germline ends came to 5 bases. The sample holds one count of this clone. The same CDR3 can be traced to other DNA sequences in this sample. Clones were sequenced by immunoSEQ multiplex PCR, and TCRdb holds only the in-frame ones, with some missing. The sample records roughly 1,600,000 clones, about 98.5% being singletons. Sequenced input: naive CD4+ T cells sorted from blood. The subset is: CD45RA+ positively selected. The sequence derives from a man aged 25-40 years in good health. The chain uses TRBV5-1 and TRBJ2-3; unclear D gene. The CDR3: CASSSADTQYF. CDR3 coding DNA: TGCGCCAGCAGCTCTGCCGATACGCAGTATTTT.